These T cell receptor beta chains were read from a single sample in a study of blood T cell repertoires in COVID-19. Clones were read by immunoSEQ multiplex PCR, and TCRdb kept only the in-frame ones, dropping some. The repertoire holds 250,000 to 300,000 clones, with 70% to 90% as singletons. Input material: peripheral blood. Every receptor here comes from a middle-aged woman who had recovered from COVID-19. The CDR3 runs from the conserved cysteine through the conserved F or W. Each record gives: J gene, V gene, clone size, D gene, CDR3 DNA, CDR3 protein. The D gene is left open where the match is weak. Clone sizes are given selectively: once, few, many, or a class where the clone is expanded.

J: TRBJ2-1
V: TRBV9
size: NA
D: TRBD2
DNA: TGTGCCAGCAGCGCCCAAGGCCCCCTAGCGGGCTACAATGAGCAGTTCTTC
CDR3: CASSAQGPLAGYNEQFF

J: TRBJ1-5
V: TRBV25-1
size: NA
D: NA
DNA: TGTGCCAGCAGTGAAGGCTTGGGCGGAGGGCCCCAGCATTTT
CDR3: CASSEGLGGGPQHF

J: TRBJ1-5
V: TRBV6-5
size: NA
D: NA
DNA: TGTGCCAGCAGCGGACAGAATAGCAATCAGCCCCAGCATTTT
CDR3: CASSGQNSNQPQHF

J: TRBJ1-1
V: TRBV7-9
size: NA
D: NA
DNA: TGTGCCAGCAGCCCTTGGAGTGGGAACACTGAAGCTTTCTTT
CDR3: CASSPWSGNTEAFF

J: TRBJ2-1
V: TRBV19
size: NA
D: TRBD2
DNA: TGTGCCAGTAGTCTTCTAGCGGTAGGCAATGAGCAGTTCTTC
CDR3: CASSLLAVGNEQFF

J: TRBJ1-1
V: TRBV2
size: NA
D: NA
DNA: TGTGCCAGCAACACTGACAGCCCGAACACTGAAGCTTTCTTT
CDR3: CASNTDSPNTEAFF

J: TRBJ1-2
V: TRBV6-5
size: once
D: NA
DNA: TGTGCCAGCAGTTACTCGGGTGGGCCCTATGGCTACACCTTC
CDR3: CASSYSGGPYGYTF

J: TRBJ2-7
V: TRBV2
size: NA
D: TRBD1
DNA: TGTGCCAGCAGTGAAGGCGGGACAGGTTACCTACCACTCTTATCCTACGAGCAGTACTTC
CDR3: CASSEGGTGYLPLLSYEQYF

J: TRBJ2-1
V: TRBV25-1
size: NA
D: NA
DNA: TGTGCCAGCAGTGGCCGGGGATACAGCGGGAATGAGCAGTTCTTC
CDR3: CASSGRGYSGNEQFF

J: TRBJ2-1
V: TRBV6-6
size: NA
D: TRBD2
DNA: TGTGCCAGCAGTCCCGGGACTAGCGGTCGCTCCTACAATGAGCAGTTCTTC
CDR3: CASSPGTSGRSYNEQFF

J: TRBJ1-2
V: TRBV9
size: once
D: NA
DNA: TGTGCCAGCAGCGTAGCTCTGGGGCCTAGGGGCTACACCTTC
CDR3: CASSVALGPRGYTF

J: TRBJ2-1
V: TRBV4-2
size: NA
D: NA
DNA: TGTGCCGCAGCGGAGGGAGGGGGGTCCTACAATGAGCAGTTCTTC
CDR3: CAAAEGGGSYNEQFF

J: TRBJ1-1
V: TRBV4-3
size: NA
D: NA
DNA: TGCGCCAGCAGCCAAGGCCTTTTCGGGGGATTTGGGGCTGAAGCTTTCTTT
CDR3: CASSQGLFGGFGAEAFF

J: TRBJ2-1
V: TRBV7-2
size: NA
D: NA
DNA: TGTGCCAGCAGCTTAGCGCGCTCCACCGGTGAGCAGTTCTTC
CDR3: CASSLARSTGEQFF

J: TRBJ1-6
V: TRBV25-1
size: NA
D: NA
DNA: TGTGCCAGCAGCGTACAGGGTACGGGGAATTCACCCCTCCACTTT
CDR3: CASSVQGTGNSPLHF

J: TRBJ2-2
V: TRBV5-4
size: NA
D: TRBD2
DNA: TGTGCCAGCAGCTTGGGGGGCCTAGCGGGGACCGGGGAGCTGTTTTTT
CDR3: CASSLGGLAGTGELFF

J: TRBJ1-1
V: TRBV3-1/TRBV3-2
size: NA
D: TRBD1
DNA: TGTGCCAGCAGCCAAGGGACAGGGGGGAACACTGAAGCTTTCTTT
CDR3: CASSQGTGGNTEAFF

J: TRBJ2-1
V: TRBV10-3
size: NA
D: TRBD1
DNA: TGTGCCATCAGTGAGGGCGACAGGGTGACCTACAATGAGCAGTTCTTC
CDR3: CAISEGDRVTYNEQFF

J: TRBJ2-4
V: TRBV9
size: many
D: NA
DNA: TGTGCCAGCAGCCCACGGGCGGGAGCCAAAAACATTCAGTACTTC
CDR3: CASSPRAGAKNIQYF

J: TRBJ2-1
V: TRBV11-2
size: NA
D: NA
DNA: TGTGCCAGCACACTGGACACATACAATGAGCAGTTCTTC
CDR3: CASTLDTYNEQFF

J: TRBJ1-6
V: TRBV5-4
size: NA
D: NA
DNA: TGTGCCAGCAGCTGGGGTACGGGGAATAATTCACCCCTCCACTTT
CDR3: CASSWGTGNNSPLHF

J: TRBJ1-4
V: TRBV7-2
size: NA
D: NA
DNA: TGTGCCAGCAGCCCTTCGGCCAGGAGGACTAATGAAAAACTGTTTTTT
CDR3: CASSPSARRTNEKLFF

J: TRBJ2-2
V: TRBV9
size: NA
D: TRBD2
DNA: TGTGCCAGCAGCGTATTGCTAGCGGGAGGAGGAGGCACCGGGGAGCTGTTTTTT
CDR3: CASSVLLAGGGGTGELFF

J: TRBJ2-1
V: TRBV6-5
size: NA
D: NA
DNA: TGTGCCAGCACCCCCAGGGACTCCCACTACAATGAGCAGTTCTTC
CDR3: CASTPRDSHYNEQFF

J: TRBJ2-3
V: TRBV7-7
size: NA
D: NA
DNA: TGTGCCAGCAGCCCCCGCCCTGCCGGGGAGGATACGCAGTATTTT
CDR3: CASSPRPAGEDTQYF

J: TRBJ2-5
V: TRBV7-8
size: NA
D: TRBD2
DNA: TGTGCCAGCAGCACCGGACTAGCGGGCCCGCAAGAGACCCAGTACTTC
CDR3: CASSTGLAGPQETQYF

J: TRBJ2-1
V: TRBV11-3
size: NA
D: TRBD1
DNA: TGTGCCAGCAGGCCCGGGACAGGGAAGGGTTCGAGCTACAATGAGCAGTTCTTC
CDR3: CASRPGTGKGSSYNEQFF